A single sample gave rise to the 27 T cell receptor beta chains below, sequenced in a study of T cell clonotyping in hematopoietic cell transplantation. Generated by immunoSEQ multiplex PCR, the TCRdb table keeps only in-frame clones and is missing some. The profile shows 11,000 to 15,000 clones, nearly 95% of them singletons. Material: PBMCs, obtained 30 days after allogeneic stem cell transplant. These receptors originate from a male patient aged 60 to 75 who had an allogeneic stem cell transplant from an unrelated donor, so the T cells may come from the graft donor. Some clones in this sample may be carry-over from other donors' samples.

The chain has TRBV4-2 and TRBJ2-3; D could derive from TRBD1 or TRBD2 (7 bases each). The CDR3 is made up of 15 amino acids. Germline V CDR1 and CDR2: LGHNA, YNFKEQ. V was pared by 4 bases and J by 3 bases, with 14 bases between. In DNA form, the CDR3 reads TGTGCCAGCAGCCCCCAGGGGGGGGAAACAGATACGCAGTATTTT. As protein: CASSPQGGETDTQYF.

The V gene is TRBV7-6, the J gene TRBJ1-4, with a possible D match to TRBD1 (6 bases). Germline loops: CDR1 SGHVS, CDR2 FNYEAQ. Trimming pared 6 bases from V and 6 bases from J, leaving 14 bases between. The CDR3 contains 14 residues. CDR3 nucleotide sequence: TGTGCCAGCAGTCTCAGGGGAGGGGATGAAAAACTGTTTTTT. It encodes CASSLRGGDEKLFF.

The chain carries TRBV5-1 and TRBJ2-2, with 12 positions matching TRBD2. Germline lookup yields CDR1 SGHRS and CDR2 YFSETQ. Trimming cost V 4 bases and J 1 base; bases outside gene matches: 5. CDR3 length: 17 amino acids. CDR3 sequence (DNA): TGCGCCAGCAGCACCCTGACTAGCGGGGGGAACACCGGGGAGCTGTTTTTT. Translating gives CASSTLTSGGNTGELFF. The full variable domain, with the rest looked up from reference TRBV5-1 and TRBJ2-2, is KAGVTQTPRYLIKTRGQQVTLSCSPISGHRSVSWYQQTPGQGLQFLFEYFSETQRNKGNFPGRFSGRQFSNSRSEMNVSTLELGDSALYLCASSTLTSGGNTGELFFGEGSRLTVL.

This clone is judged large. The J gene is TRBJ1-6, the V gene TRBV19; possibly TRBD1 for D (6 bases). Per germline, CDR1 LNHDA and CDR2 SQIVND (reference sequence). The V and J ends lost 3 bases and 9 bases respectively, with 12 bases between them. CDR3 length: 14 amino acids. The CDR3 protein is CASSITGATSPLHF. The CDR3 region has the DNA TGTGCCAGTAGTATTACGGGGGCTACTTCACCCCTCCACTTT.

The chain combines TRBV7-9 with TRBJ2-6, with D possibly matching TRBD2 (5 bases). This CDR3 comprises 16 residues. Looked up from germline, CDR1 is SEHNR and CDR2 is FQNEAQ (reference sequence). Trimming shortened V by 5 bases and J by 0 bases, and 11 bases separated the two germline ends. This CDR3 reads CASSPGKLSGANVLTF. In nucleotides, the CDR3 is TGTGCCAGCAGCCCGGGGAAGCTCTCTGGGGCCAACGTCCTGACTTTC.

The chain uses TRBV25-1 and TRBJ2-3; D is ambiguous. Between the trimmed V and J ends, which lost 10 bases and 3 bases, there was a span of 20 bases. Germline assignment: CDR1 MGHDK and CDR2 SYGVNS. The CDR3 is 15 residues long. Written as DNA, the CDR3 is TGTGCCACCGAGGACCCTTATGTGCCTACAGATACGCAGTATTTT. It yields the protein CATEDPYVPTDTQYF.

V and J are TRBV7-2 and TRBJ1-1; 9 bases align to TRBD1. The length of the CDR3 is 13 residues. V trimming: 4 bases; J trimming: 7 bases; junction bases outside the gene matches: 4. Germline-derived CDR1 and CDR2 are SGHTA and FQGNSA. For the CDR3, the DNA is TGTGCCAGCAGCTCGACGACAGGGGGTGAAGCTTTCTTT. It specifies CASSSTTGGEAFF. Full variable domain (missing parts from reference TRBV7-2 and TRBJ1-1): GAGVSQSPSNKVTEKGKDVELRCDPISGHTALYWYRQSLGQGLEFLIYFQGNSAPDKSGLPSDRFSAERTGGSVSTLTIQRTQQEDSAVYLCASSSTTGGEAFFGQGTRLTVV.

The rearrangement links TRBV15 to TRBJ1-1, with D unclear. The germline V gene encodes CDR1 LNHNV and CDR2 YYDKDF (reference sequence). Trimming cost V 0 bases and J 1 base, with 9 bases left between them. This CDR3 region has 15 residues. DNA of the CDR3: TGTGCCACCAGCAGAGAGGGGAACGCGAACACTGAAGCTTTCTTT. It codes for CATSREGNANTEAFF.

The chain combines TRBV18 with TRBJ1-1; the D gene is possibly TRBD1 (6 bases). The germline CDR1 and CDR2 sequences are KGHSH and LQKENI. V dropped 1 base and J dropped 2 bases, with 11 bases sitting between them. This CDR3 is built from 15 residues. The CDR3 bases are TGTGCCAGCTCACCACTGTTGGGACATAACACTGAAGCTTTCTTT. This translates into CASSPLLGHNTEAFF.

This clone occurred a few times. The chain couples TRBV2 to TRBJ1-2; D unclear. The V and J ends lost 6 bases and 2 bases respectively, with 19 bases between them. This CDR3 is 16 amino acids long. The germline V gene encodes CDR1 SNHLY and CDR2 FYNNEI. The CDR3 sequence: CASSPSTATPNYGYTF. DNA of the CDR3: TGTGCCAGCAGCCCAAGCACAGCTACTCCCAACTATGGCTACACCTTC.

In DNA, the CDR3 is TGTGCCTGGAGTGCGGTCCGGGACAGCGTTGGTGGAAACACCATATATTTT. Protein: CAWSAVRDSVGGNTIYF. This chain uses TRBV30 with TRBJ1-3, with 7 bases lining up with TRBD1. V shed 1 base and J 3 bases; nucleotides not matched to a gene: 12. CDR1 GTSNPN and CDR2 SVGIG come from the germline V gene (reference sequence). This CDR3 is built from 17 residues.

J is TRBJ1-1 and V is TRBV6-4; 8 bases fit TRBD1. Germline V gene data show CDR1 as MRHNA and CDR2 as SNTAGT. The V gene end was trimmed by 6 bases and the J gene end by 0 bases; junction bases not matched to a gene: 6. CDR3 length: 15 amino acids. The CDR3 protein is CASRQTGAMNTEAFF. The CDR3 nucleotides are TGTGCCAGCAGGCAGACAGGGGCCATGAACACTGAAGCTTTCTTT.

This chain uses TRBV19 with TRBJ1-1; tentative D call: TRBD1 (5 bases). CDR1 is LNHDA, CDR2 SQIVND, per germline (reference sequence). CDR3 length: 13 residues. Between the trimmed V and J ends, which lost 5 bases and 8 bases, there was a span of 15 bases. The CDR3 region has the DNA TGTGCCAGTAGTTTCCGGGACGGGAAGGAAGCTTTCTTT. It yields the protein CASSFRDGKEAFF.

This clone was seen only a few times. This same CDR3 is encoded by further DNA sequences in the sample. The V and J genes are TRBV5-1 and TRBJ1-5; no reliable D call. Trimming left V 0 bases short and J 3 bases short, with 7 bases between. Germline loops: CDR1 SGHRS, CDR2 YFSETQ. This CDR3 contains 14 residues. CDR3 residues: CASSLEGNNQPQHF. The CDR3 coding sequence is TGCGCCAGCAGCTTGGAAGGTAACAATCAGCCCCAGCATTTT.

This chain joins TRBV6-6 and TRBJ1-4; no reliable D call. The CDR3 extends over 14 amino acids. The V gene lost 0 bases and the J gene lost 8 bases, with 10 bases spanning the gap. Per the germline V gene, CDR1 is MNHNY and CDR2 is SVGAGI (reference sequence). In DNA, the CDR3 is TGTGCCAGCAGTTACTCAGGGATCGGCGAAAAACTGTTTTTT. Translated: CASSYSGIGEKLFF.

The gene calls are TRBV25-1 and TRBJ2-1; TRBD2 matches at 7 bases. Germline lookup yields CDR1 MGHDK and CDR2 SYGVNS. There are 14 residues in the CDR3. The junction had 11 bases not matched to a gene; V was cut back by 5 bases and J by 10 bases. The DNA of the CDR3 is TGTGCCAGCAGTAAACAACCCCTTAGCGGGGAGCAGTTCTTC. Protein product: CASSKQPLSGEQFF.

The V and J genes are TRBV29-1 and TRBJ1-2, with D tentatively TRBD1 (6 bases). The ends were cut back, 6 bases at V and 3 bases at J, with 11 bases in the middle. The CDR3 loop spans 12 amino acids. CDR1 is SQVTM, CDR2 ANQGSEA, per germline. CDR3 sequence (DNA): TGCAGCGTCAGCAGGGGAGACTATGGCTACACCTTC. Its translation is CSVSRGDYGYTF.

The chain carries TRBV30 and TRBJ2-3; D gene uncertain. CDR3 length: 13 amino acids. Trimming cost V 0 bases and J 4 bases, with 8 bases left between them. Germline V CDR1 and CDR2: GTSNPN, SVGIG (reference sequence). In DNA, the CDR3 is TGTGCCTGGAGTGTTTACGGTGCAGATACGCAGTATTTT. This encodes CAWSVYGADTQYF. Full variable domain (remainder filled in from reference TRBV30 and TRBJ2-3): SQTIHQWPATLVQPVGSPLSLECTVEGTSNPNLYWYRQAAGRGLQLLFYSVGIGQISSEVPQNLSASRPQDRQFILSSKKLLLSDSGFYLCAWSVYGADTQYFGPGTRLTVL.

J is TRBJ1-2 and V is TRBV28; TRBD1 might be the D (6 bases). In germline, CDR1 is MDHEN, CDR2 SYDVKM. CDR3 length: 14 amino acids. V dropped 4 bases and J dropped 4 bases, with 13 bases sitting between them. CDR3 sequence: CASSSDSSSYGYTF. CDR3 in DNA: TGTGCCAGCAGTTCGGACAGTTCCTCCTATGGCTACACCTTC.

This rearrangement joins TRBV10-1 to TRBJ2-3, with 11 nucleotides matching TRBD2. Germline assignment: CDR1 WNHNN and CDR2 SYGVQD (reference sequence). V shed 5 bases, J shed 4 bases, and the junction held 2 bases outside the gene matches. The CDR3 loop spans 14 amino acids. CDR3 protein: CASSLLAGADTQYF. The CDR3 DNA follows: TGCGCCAGCAGTCTACTAGCGGGAGCAGATACGCAGTATTTT.

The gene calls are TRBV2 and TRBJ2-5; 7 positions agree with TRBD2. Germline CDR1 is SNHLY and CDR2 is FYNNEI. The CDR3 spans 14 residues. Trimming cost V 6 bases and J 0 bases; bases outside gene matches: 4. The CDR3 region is CASRVGGYQETQYF. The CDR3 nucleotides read TGTGCCAGCAGGGTGGGGGGGTACCAAGAGACCCAGTACTTC. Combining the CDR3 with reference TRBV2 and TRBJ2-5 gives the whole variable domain EPEVTQTPSHQVTQMGQEVILRCVPISNHLYFYWYRQILGQKVEFLVSFYNNEISEKSEIFDDQFSVERPDGSNFTLKIRSTKLEDSAMYFCASRVGGYQETQYFGPGTRLLVL.

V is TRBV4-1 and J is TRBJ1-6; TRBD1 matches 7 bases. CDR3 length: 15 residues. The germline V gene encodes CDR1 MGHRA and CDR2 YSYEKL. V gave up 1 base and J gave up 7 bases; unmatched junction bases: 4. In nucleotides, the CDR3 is TGCGCCAGCAGCCAAGGTGGGGGACAGAATTCACCCCTCCACTTT. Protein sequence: CASSQGGGQNSPLHF.

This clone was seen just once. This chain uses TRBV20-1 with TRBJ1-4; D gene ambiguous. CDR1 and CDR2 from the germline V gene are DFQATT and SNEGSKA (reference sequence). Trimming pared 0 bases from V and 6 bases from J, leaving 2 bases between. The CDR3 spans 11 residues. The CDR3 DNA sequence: TGCAGTGCTAGAGACGATGAAAAACTGTTTTTT. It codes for CSARDDEKLFF.

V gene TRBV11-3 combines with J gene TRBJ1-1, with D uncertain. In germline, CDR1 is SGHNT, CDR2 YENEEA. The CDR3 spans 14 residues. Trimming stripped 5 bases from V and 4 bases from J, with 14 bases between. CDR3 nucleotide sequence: TGTGCCAGCAGCACCCCCCGGCGCCCCACTGAAGCTTTCTTT. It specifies CASSTPRRPTEAFF.

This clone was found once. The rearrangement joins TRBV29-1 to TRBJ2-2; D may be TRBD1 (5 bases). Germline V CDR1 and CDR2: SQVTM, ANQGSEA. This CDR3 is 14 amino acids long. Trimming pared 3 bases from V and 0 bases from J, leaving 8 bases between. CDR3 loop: CSVEQGTNTGELFF. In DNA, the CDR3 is TGCAGCGTTGAGCAGGGCACGAACACCGGGGAGCTGTTTTTT.

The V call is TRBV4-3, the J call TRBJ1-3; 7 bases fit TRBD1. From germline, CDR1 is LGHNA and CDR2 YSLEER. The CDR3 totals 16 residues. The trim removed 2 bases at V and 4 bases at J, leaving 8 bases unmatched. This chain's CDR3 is CASSQMEQGVGNTIYF. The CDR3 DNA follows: TGCGCCAGCAGCCAAATGGAGCAGGGGGTCGGAAACACCATATATTTT.

The CDR3 reads CASSLGLINEKLFF. The CDR3 coding sequence is TGTGCCAGCAGCTTGGGACTGATTAATGAAAAACTGTTTTTT. The chain is built from TRBV5-6 and TRBJ1-4; D not certain. The length of the CDR3 is 14 residues. Germline V gives CDR1 SGHDT, CDR2 YYEEEE. V lost 0 bases to trimming and J lost 4 bases, with 7 bases between them. Filled out from reference TRBV5-6 and TRBJ1-4, the complete variable domain reads DAGVTQSPTHLIKTRGQQVTLRCSPKSGHDTVSWYQQALGQGPQFIFQYYEEEERQRGNFPDRFSGHQFPNYSSELNVNALLLGDSALYLCASSLGLINEKLFFGSGTQLSVL.